These 14 T cell receptor beta chains originate from one sample sequenced in a study of T cells in Graves' hyperthyroidism and ophthalmopathy. The TCR beta CDR3 regions underwent amplification using RNA transcripts as the source. HTBI primers drove first-round RT-PCR of the TCR CDR3. TCRdb reprocessed the multiplex PCR reads via MiXCR and lists one record per CDR3 protein. The sample gives about 710,000 distinct CDR3 sequences, about a sixth of which show up once; approximately 8.4% is in the top ten. Sequencing input: blood. These receptors all come from a young man with Graves' hyperthyroidism.

This clonotype was observed a few times. The gene calls are TRBV13 and TRBJ2-3; D is possibly TRBD2 (5 bases). Germline V gene sequence: CDR1 PRHDT, CDR2 FYEKMQ (reference sequence). Trimming stripped 11 bases from V and 6 bases from J, with 12 bases between. The CDR3 is 11 residues long. CDR3 sequence (DNA): TGTGCCGGACTCCCCCCTGATACGCAGTATTTT. This gives the protein CAGLPPDTQYF.

In its sample, this clonotype was seen many times. J is TRBJ2-1 and V is TRBV6-1; a possible D gene is TRBD2 (6 bases). The CDR3 sequence is 15 residues long. V was trimmed by 6 bases and J by 0 bases, leaving 12 bases between them. Germline loops: CDR1 MNHNS, CDR2 SASEGT. The DNA for the CDR3 is TGTGCCAGCAGATTAGCGGAGCACTCCTACAATGAGCAGTTCTTC. Translation gives CASRLAEHSYNEQFF.

The gene calls are TRBV7-3 and TRBJ2-1, with 8 bases identical to TRBD1. The CDR3 runs 16 residues. With 6 bases clipped from V and 4 bases from J, the junction kept 11 bases outside the gene matches. The germline V gene encodes CDR1 SGHTA and CDR2 FQGTGA. CDR3 region: CASSDRGSRAYNEQFF. The CDR3 DNA is TGTGCCAGCAGTGACAGGGGTTCCCGAGCATACAATGAGCAGTTCTTC.

This clonotype was detected only a few times. V is TRBV27 and J is TRBJ2-3; D is unresolved. In germline, CDR1 is MNHEY, CDR2 SMNVEV (reference sequence). V lost 6 bases and J lost 4, with 5 bases in between. The CDR3 is made up of 11 amino acids. The CDR3 DNA reads as TGTGCCAGCAGGATCGCAGATACGCAGTATTTT. Its translation is CASRIADTQYF.

This clonotype was observed at least ten times. The chain joins TRBV7-9 to TRBJ2-1; 12 nucleotides align to TRBD2. There are 21 residues in the CDR3. The junction had 16 bases not matched to a gene; V was cut back by 1 base and J by 3 bases. Germline CDR1 is SEHNR and CDR2 is FQNEAQ (reference sequence). The CDR3 spells CASSLVSIRASGRAYYNEQFF. CDR3 sequence (DNA): TGTGCCAGCAGCTTAGTTTCCATACGGGCTAGCGGGAGGGCCTACTACAATGAGCAGTTCTTC.

The chain carries TRBV2 and TRBJ1-5; D unresolved. Trimming cost V 6 bases and J 0 bases, with 18 bases left between them. The CDR3 extends over 17 amino acids. Per germline, CDR1 SNHLY and CDR2 FYNNEI. In DNA, the CDR3 is TGTGCCAGCAGGGGAGGGAACGTTTATTATAGCAATCAGCCCCAGCATTTT. It specifies CASRGGNVYYSNQPQHF.

This clonotype was seen ten or more times. J is TRBJ2-2 and V is TRBV30, with D perhaps given as TRBD1 or TRBD2 (5 bases each). The V end lost 8 bases, the J end lost 4 bases, and 14 bases lay between the germline ends. Germline V gives CDR1 GTSNPN, CDR2 SVGIG (reference sequence). The CDR3 is 13 amino acids. The CDR3 sequence is CAGTGTFTGELFF. In DNA form, the CDR3 reads TGTGCCGGGACCGGGACGTTCACCGGGGAGCTGTTTTTT.

The chain uses TRBV20-1 and TRBJ2-4, with a tentative D call TRBD1 (5 bases). The V end was cut by 5 bases, the J end by 5 bases, with 7 bases between. The germline V gene has CDR1 DFQATT and CDR2 SNEGSKA (reference sequence). CDR3 size: 11 residues. The CDR3 nucleotides read TGCAGTGCTGGCAGGGAAAACATTCAGTACTTC. It codes for CSAGRENIQYF.

This clonotype was counted at least ten times. J is TRBJ1-2 and V is TRBV28; 7 positions match TRBD1. This CDR3 has 14 amino acids. Trimming took 5 bases from V and 9 from J; bases not matched to a gene: 12. CDR1 is MDHEN, CDR2 SYDVKM, per germline. The CDR3 protein is CASSQAGGGVRYTF. CDR3 DNA: TGTGCCAGCAGTCAGGCAGGGGGGGGTGTACGCTACACCTTC.

The V call is TRBV20-1, the J call TRBJ1-1, with a weak D call TRBD1 (6 bases). This CDR3 is built from 13 residues. Germline V gives CDR1 DFQATT, CDR2 SNEGSKA (reference sequence). CDR3 residues: CSTGHFKNTEAFF. The CDR3 DNA sequence: TGCAGCACGGGACATTTCAAGAACACTGAAGCTTTCTTT.

This chain uses TRBV5-1 with TRBJ1-2; D ambiguous. V was trimmed by 0 bases and J by 4 bases, leaving 16 bases between them. The germline V gene has CDR1 SGHRS and CDR2 YFSETQ. The CDR3 sequence is 16 residues long. The DNA of the CDR3 is TGCGCCAGCAGCTTGGAATGGCTGAAGGGCATCTATGGCTACACCTTC. It yields the protein CASSLEWLKGIYGYTF.

This chain connects TRBV30 to TRBJ2-7; the D gene is possibly TRBD1 (6 bases). This CDR3 has 13 residues. The germline CDR1 and CDR2 sequences are GTSNPN and SVGIG (reference sequence). V dropped 2 bases and J dropped 4 bases, with 12 bases sitting between them. The CDR3 loop is CAWSYNRAYEQYF. The CDR3 DNA reads TGTGCCTGGAGTTATAACAGGGCATACGAGCAGTACTTC.

This clonotype was seen a few times. The rearrangement joins TRBV9 to TRBJ2-1; D might be TRBD2 (6 bases). CDR3 length: 15 residues. V was clipped by 3 bases and J by 1 base, with 11 bases between them. Germline V CDR1 and CDR2: SGDLS, YYNGEE. The CDR3 DNA sequence: TGTGCCAGCAGCGCTAGGGCGGGATCCTACAATGAGCAGTTCTTC. This translates into CASSARAGSYNEQFF.

This clonotype was found many times. The rearrangement links TRBV7-9 to TRBJ2-7, with a possible D match to TRBD1 (6 bases). V was pared by 4 bases and J by 2 bases, with 12 bases between. The CDR3 length is 14 residues. Germline loops: CDR1 SEHNR, CDR2 FQNEAQ (reference sequence). The DNA for the CDR3 is TGTGCCAGCAGCTCGACAGGTTTGACCTACGAGCAGTACTTC. Residues: CASSSTGLTYEQYF.